The 20 T cell receptor beta chains below were found in one sample sequenced in a study of blood T cell repertoires in COVID-19. The protocol was immunoSEQ multiplex PCR, while the TCRdb copy is restricted to in-frame clones and leaves out a portion. The data hold tens of thousands of clones, with about 76% observed a single time. Material: peripheral blood. All receptors come from a human donor in a cohort sampled during active COVID-19.

The V call is TRBV9, the J call TRBJ2-4; TRBD1 aligns across 8 bases. Germline CDR1 SGDLS, CDR2 YYNGEE. Losses at the gene ends were 0 bases for V and 7 bases for J; bases not matched to a gene: 9. The CDR3 covers 16 residues. CDR3 in amino acids: CASSVGAGGLRNIQYF. The CDR3 nucleotides read TGTGCCAGCAGCGTAGGTGCAGGGGGCCTACGGAACATTCAGTACTTC. Variable domain in full (rest from reference TRBV9 and TRBJ2-4): DSGVTQTPKHLITATGQRVTLRCSPRSGDLSVYWYQQSLDQGLQFLIQYYNGEERAKGNILERFSAQQFPDLHSELNLSSLELGDSALYFCASSVGAGGLRNIQYFGAGTRLSVL.

V gene TRBV7-8 combines with J gene TRBJ2-7; TRBD2 agrees at 8 bases. Germline values: CDR1 SGHVS, CDR2 FQNEAQ. V was clipped by 3 bases and J by 3 bases; unmatched bases: 10. CDR3 length: 16 amino acids. CDR3 residues: CASSFVSAGGGYEQYF. Here the CDR3 DNA reads TGTGCCAGCAGCTTCGTCTCGGCGGGAGGCGGCTACGAGCAGTACTTC.

The CDR3 sequence is CASTLGNTIYF. CDR3 sequence (DNA): TGTGCCAGCACCCTCGGAAACACCATATATTTT. This chain links TRBV12-3 or TRBV12-4 with TRBJ1-3; D is undetermined. The CDR3 spans 11 residues. V was clipped by 7 bases and J by 4 bases, with 5 bases between them.

The sample holds a few counts of this clone. This chain links TRBV5-4 with TRBJ2-5; perhaps TRBD2 as D (5 bases). The CDR3 spans 18 residues. The V and J ends lost 4 bases and 1 base respectively, with 23 bases between them. CDR1 is SGHNT and CDR2 is YYREEE in the germline V gene (reference sequence). The CDR3 spells CASSGWNGDGYFQETQYF. The CDR3 DNA sequence: TGTGCCAGCAGCGGATGGAACGGGGATGGATACTTCCAAGAGACCCAGTACTTC. The full variable domain, its missing parts supplied by reference TRBV5-4 and TRBJ2-5, is ETGVTQSPTHLIKTRGQQVTLRCSSQSGHNTVSWYQQALGQGPQFIFQYYREEENGRGNFPPRFSGLQFPNYSSELNVNALELDDSALYLCASSGWNGDGYFQETQYFGPGTRLLVL.

The chain recombines TRBV30 with TRBJ2-1, with 10 bases matching TRBD2. The J segment lost 8 bases and the V segment lost 3 bases, leaving 7 bases of the junction unmatched. This CDR3 region has 14 residues. Germline V CDR1 and CDR2: GTSNPN, SVGIG (reference sequence). Here the CDR3 DNA reads TGTGCCTGGAGACTAGCGGGAATTCTCGATGAGCAGTTCTTC. This encodes CAWRLAGILDEQFF.

This chain connects TRBV5-4 to TRBJ2-7; 7 bases line up with TRBD2. V gave up 7 bases and J gave up 5 bases; unmatched junction bases: 9. The CDR3 contains 13 residues. Germline CDR1 is SGHNT and CDR2 is YYREEE (reference sequence). CDR3: CASSLAAVNEQYF. The CDR3 coding sequence is TGTGCCAGCTCGCTAGCGGCCGTCAACGAGCAGTACTTC.

V gene TRBV3-1 (or the pseudogene TRBV3-2) combines with J gene TRBJ1-1, with D unclear. The length of the CDR3 is 16 residues. Germline loops: CDR1 LGHDT, CDR2 YNNKEL (reference sequence). Deletions cut 0 bases from V and 4 bases from J, with 15 bases between. The CDR3 region has the DNA TGTGCCAGCAGCCAAGAACTCGGACGGACTCTCACTGAAGCTTTCTTT. Its translation is CASSQELGRTLTEAFF.

V and J are TRBV18 and TRBJ2-4, with D tentatively TRBD2 (5 bases). The CDR3 is 18 residues long. Deletions cut 5 bases from V and 0 bases from J, with 20 bases between. Germline V CDR1 and CDR2: KGHSH, LQKENI. CDR3 protein: CASSTTSGQQVAKNIQYF. CDR3 bases: TGTGCCAGCTCAACAACTAGTGGCCAGCAAGTAGCCAAAAACATTCAGTACTTC.

This chain links TRBV18 with TRBJ1-1; D is perhaps TRBD1 (5 bases). Germline V gene lookup returns CDR1 KGHSH and CDR2 LQKENI. Trimming took off 8 bases at V and 5 bases at J, with 18 bases between the two ends. The CDR3 is 14 amino acids. CDR3 loop: CASTVRGGETEAFF. CDR3 in DNA: TGTGCCAGCACGGTAAGGGGAGGAGAAACTGAAGCTTTCTTT.

The chain uses TRBV15 and TRBJ2-7; the match to TRBD2 covers 8 bases. Germline V gene sequence: CDR1 LNHNV, CDR2 YYDKDF (reference sequence). With V trimmed by 5 bases and J by 6 bases, 12 bases remained unmatched. The CDR3 is 15 residues long. For the CDR3, the DNA is TGTGCCACCAGCTTCGCCACGGGAGGGTCGTCCGAGCAGTACTTC. This gives the protein CATSFATGGSSEQYF.

The rearrangement joins TRBV6-5 to TRBJ1-4, with 8 bases fitting TRBD1. The germline gives CDR1 MNHEY, CDR2 SVGAGI. This CDR3 comprises 16 residues. V shed 2 bases, J shed 8 bases, and the junction held 10 bases outside the gene matches. The CDR3: CASSYRIGQGREKLFF. Written as DNA, the CDR3 is TGTGCCAGCAGTTACCGAATAGGACAGGGTAGAGAAAAACTGTTTTTT.

The chain employs TRBV18 and TRBJ2-6; D might be TRBD1 (6 bases). V was pared by 5 bases and J by 0 bases, with 14 bases between. CDR1 is KGHSH, CDR2 LQKENI, per germline. The CDR3 has 17 residues. CDR3 sequence reads: CASSSQTDSSGANVLTF. The CDR3 bases are TGTGCCAGCTCATCGCAGACGGACAGCTCTGGGGCCAACGTCCTGACTTTC.

V and J are TRBV7-2 and TRBJ1-5, with 8 bases that match TRBD1. CDR1 is SGHTA, CDR2 FQGNSA, per germline. V dropped 5 bases and J dropped 1; count of bases not matched to a gene: 7. The CDR3 extends over 16 amino acids. Here the CDR3 DNA reads TGTGCCAGCAGCCAACAGGGGGGGGAGAGCAATCAGCCCCAGCATTTT. Translating gives CASSQQGGESNQPQHF.

The chain combines TRBV20-1 with TRBJ2-7, with D unresolved. Germline V CDR1 and CDR2: DFQATT, SNEGSKA (reference sequence). Trimming removed 6 bases from V and 2 bases from J, with 5 bases in between. The CDR3 contains 10 residues. CDR3 sequence (DNA): TGCAGTGCCCATCCCTACGAGCAGTACTTC. This gives the protein CSAHPYEQYF.

The rearrangement uses TRBV24-1 and TRBJ1-5, with 7 bases lining up with TRBD1. Looked up from germline, CDR1 is KGHDR and CDR2 is SFDVKD. Trimming took 3 bases from V and 7 from J; bases not matched to a gene: 8. This CDR3 has 15 amino acids. The CDR3 sequence is CATSDPRQGGQPQHF. The CDR3 coding sequence is TGTGCCACCAGTGATCCCAGACAGGGAGGACAGCCCCAGCATTTT.

The gene calls are TRBV7-8 and TRBJ2-2, with TRBD2 identical over 13 bases. Looked up from germline, CDR1 is SGHVS and CDR2 is FQNEAQ. The CDR3 runs 18 residues. V lost 6 bases, J lost 1 base, and 8 bases stayed unmatched. The CDR3 DNA follows: TGTGCCAGCAGGTCGGGGACTAGCGGGACGAGGAACACCGGGGAGCTGTTTTTT. Translating it yields CASRSGTSGTRNTGELFF.

J is TRBJ1-4 and V is TRBV12-3 or TRBV12-4, with a weak D call TRBD1 (6 bases). The CDR3 totals 13 residues. Between the trimmed V and J ends, which lost 3 bases and 7 bases, there was a span of 9 bases. CDR3 sequence: CASSFTRGEKLFF. The DNA of the CDR3 is TGTGCCAGCAGTTTCACCAGGGGTGAAAAACTGTTTTTT.

This chain connects TRBV12-3 or TRBV12-4 to TRBJ2-1; D uncertain. This CDR3 region has 11 residues. Trimming took off 4 bases at V and 7 bases at J, with 5 bases between the two ends. The CDR3 region is CASSSENEQFF. CDR3 sequence (DNA): TGTGCCAGCAGTTCTGAGAATGAGCAGTTCTTC.

The chain is built from TRBV5-1 and TRBJ2-2; D possibly corresponds to TRBD2 (6 bases). The CDR3 covers 13 residues. V lost 7 bases and J lost 6, with 13 bases in between. Germline CDR1 is SGHRS and CDR2 is YFSETQ. CDR3 nucleotides: TGCGCCAGCGCCCTCGGGGAGGCCGGGGAGCTGTTTTTT. Residues: CASALGEAGELFF.

The chain has TRBV29-1 and TRBJ2-7, with TRBD1 identical over 7 bases. The CDR3 runs to 12 residues. Germline V CDR1 and CDR2: SQVTM, ANQGSEA. With 7 bases clipped from V and 3 bases from J, the junction kept 6 bases outside the gene matches. The CDR3 protein is CSAGGQFYEQYF. The CDR3 nucleotides are TGCAGCGCTGGGGGACAGTTCTACGAGCAGTACTTC.